This T cell receptor (beta chain) was sequenced for a study of blood T cell repertoires in COVID-19. Study-wide context: Sources were T cells, B-cell-depleted T cells, or PBMCs; the material itself was cDNA or gDNA.

V was clipped by 7 bases and J by 9 bases, with 13 bases between them. The CDR3 has 13 residues. Profiling relied on immunoSEQ multiplex PCR, and the TCRdb table lists in-frame clones only, not all of them. The sample lists some 80,000 clones, approximately 79% occurring once. The TCR comes from a woman over 75 with active or convalescent COVID-19. V and J are TRBV12-3 or TRBV12-4 and TRBJ1-6; D ambiguous. Sequenced sample: peripheral blood. The CDR3 DNA sequence: TGTGCCAGCACCCGTACACCCAGTTCACCCCTCCACTTT. As protein: CASTRTPSSPLHF.